The source of this T cell receptor beta chain is a study of Ad26.COV2.S vaccination and SARS-CoV-2 variants. Libraries were prepared by immunoSEQ multiplex PCR; TCRdb keeps only in-frame clonotypes and omits some of them. The sample has about 380,000 clones; about 80% are singletons. The treatment: around 19 received Ad26.COV2.S at low or high dose, single or two shots; roughly 5 received placebo; per-sample allocation not given. At day 63 after the first vaccine or placebo injection, samples were drawn. Between the trimmed V and J ends, which lost 0 bases and 3 bases, there was a span of 9 bases. This CDR3 is built from 14 residues. Germline-derived CDR1 and CDR2 are WNHNN and SYGVQD (reference sequence).

Material: peripheral blood, obtained in a trial of Ad26.COV2.S vaccine versus placebo. The chain recombines TRBV10-1 with TRBJ2-7; D gene unclear. The receptor was isolated from a person between 18 and 60 years old who received the Ad26.COV2.S COVID-19 vaccine or a placebo. The CDR3 nucleotides read TGCGCCAGCAGTGAGTCGTCGCCCGGCTACGAGCAGTACTTC. Residues: CASSESSPGYEQYF.